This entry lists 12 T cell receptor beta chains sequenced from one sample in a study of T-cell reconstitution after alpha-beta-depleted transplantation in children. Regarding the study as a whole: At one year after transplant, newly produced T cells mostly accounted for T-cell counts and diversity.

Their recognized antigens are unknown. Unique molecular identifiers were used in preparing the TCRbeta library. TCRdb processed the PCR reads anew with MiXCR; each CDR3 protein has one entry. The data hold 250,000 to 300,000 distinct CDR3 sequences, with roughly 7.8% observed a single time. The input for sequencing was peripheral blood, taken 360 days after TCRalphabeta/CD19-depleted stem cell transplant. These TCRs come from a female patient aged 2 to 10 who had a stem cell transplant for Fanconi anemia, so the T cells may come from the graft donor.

The CDR3 is CASSSKPTGTLVEAFF. The CDR3 nucleotides read TGTGCCAGCTCATCTAAGCCTACAGGTACCCTCGTTGAAGCTTTCTTT. The rearrangement uses TRBV18 and TRBJ1-1; maybe TRBD1 (5 bases). Germline V CDR1 and CDR2: KGHSH, LQKENI. The CDR3 is made up of 16 amino acids. V was pared by 5 bases and J by 7 bases, with 23 bases between.

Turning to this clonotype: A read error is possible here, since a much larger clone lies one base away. The CDR3 DNA sequence: TGTGCCAGCGGCCCCGCGGGGTCTGAGACCCAGTACTTC. It is translated as CASGPAGSETQYF. This chain joins TRBV4-2 and TRBJ2-5, with D possibly matching TRBD2 (6 bases). Trimming stripped 8 bases from V and 5 bases from J, with 15 bases between. Germline values: CDR1 LGHNA, CDR2 YNFKEQ. The CDR3 runs to 13 residues.

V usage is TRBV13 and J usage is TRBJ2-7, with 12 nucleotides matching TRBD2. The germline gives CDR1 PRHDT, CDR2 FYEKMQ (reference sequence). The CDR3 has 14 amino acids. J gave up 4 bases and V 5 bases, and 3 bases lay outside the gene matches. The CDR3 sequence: CASSTSGRSYEQYF. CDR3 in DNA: TGTGCCAGCAGCACTAGCGGGAGGTCTTACGAGCAGTACTTC.

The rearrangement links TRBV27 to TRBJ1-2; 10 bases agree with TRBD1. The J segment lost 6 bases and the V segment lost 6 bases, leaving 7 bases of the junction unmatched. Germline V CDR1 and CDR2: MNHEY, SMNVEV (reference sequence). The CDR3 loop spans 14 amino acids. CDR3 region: CASRRTGTGDGYTF. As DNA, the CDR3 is TGTGCCAGCAGACGAACCGGGACAGGGGATGGCTACACCTTC.

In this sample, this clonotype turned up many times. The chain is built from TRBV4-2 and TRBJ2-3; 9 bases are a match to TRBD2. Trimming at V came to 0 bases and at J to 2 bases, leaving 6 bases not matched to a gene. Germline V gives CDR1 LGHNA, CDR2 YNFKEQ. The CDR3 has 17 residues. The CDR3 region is CASSQDRASGATDTQYF. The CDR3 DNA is TGTGCCAGCAGCCAAGATCGCGCTAGCGGGGCCACAGATACGCAGTATTTT.

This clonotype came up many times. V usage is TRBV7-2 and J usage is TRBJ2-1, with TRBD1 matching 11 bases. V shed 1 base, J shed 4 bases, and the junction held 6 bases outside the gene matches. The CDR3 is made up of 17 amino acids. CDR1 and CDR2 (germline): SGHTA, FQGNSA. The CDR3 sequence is CASSLGFGTGGYNEQFF. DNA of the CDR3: TGTGCCAGCAGCTTAGGTTTTGGGACAGGGGGATACAATGAGCAGTTCTTC.

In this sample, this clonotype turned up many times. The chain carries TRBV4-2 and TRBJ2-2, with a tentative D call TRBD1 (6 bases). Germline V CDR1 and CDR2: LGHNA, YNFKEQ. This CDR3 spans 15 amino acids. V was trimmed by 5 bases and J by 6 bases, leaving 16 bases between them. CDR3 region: CASSEGQRGSGELFF. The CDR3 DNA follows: TGTGCCAGCAGCGAAGGACAGAGGGGGTCCGGGGAGCTGTTTTTT.

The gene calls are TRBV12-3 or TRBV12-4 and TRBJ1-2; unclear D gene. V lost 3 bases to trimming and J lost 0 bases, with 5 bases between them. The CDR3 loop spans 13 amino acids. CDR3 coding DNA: TGTGCCAGCAGTTTTGGGACTAACTATGGCTACACCTTC. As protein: CASSFGTNYGYTF.

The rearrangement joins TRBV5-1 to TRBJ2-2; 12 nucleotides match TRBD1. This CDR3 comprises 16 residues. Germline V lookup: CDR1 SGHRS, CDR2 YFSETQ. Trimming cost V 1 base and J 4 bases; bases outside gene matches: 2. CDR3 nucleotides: TGCGCCAGCAGCTTGTGGGGACAGGGGGCCACCGGGGAGCTGTTTTTT. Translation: CASSLWGQGATGELFF.

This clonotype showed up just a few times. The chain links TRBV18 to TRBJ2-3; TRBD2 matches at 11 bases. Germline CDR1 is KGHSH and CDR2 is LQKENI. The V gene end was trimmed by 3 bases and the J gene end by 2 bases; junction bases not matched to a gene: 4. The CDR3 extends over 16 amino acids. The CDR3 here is CASSPLAGGVTDTQYF. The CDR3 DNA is TGTGCCAGCTCACCTCTAGCGGGGGGCGTCACAGATACGCAGTATTTT. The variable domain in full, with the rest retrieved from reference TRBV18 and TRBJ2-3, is NAGVMQNPRHLVRRRGQEARLRCSPMKGHSHVYWYRQLPEEGLKFMVYLQKENIIDESGMPKERFSAEFPKEGPSILRIQQVVRGDSAAYFCASSPLAGGVTDTQYFGPGTRLTVL.

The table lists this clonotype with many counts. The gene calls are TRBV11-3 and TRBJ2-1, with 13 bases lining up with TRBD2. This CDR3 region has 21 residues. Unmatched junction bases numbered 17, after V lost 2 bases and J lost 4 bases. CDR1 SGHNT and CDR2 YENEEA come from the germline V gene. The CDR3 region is CASSLRHSPGLAGALYNEQFF. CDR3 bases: TGTGCCAGCAGCTTACGGCACTCCCCCGGACTAGCGGGGGCCTTATACAATGAGCAGTTCTTC.

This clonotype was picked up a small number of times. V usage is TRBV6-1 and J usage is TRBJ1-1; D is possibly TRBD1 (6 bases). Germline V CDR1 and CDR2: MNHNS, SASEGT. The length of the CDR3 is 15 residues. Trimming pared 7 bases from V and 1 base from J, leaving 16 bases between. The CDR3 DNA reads TGTGCCAGCACCTTGGATCAGGGGTCGAACACTGAAGCTTTCTTT. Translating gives CASTLDQGSNTEAFF.